This TCR beta chain emerged from a study of regulatory T cells in long-lasting Graves disease. Building of the TCR beta libraries involved iRepertoire HTBI primers and Arm-PCR of CDR3 regions. Each CDR3 protein gets one entry after TCRdb re-called the multiplex PCR reads with MiXCR. The table has approximately 230,000 distinct CDR3 sequences, 15% to 20% seen once; the top ten hold about 20%. The time point denotes: newly diagnosed GD, antithyroid drugs for less than 3 months. The TCR library was made from RNA extracted from PBMCs. This clonotype was seen many times. The V and J ends lost 0 bases and 1 base respectively, with 10 bases between them. CDR3 length equals 16 residues. The germline V gene has CDR1 WSHSY and CDR2 SAAADI.

This chain uses TRBV10-2 with TRBJ2-4; possibly TRBD1 for D (5 bases). Here the sequenced sample was peripheral blood mononuclear cells (PBMCs), taken at new diagnosis, from a patient treated with antithyroid drugs. This clonotype was obtained from a female donor with Graves disease. This chain's CDR3 is CASSESAGAAKNIQYF. The DNA for the CDR3 is TGCGCCAGCAGTGAGTCGGCTGGGGCTGCCAAAAACATTCAGTACTTC.